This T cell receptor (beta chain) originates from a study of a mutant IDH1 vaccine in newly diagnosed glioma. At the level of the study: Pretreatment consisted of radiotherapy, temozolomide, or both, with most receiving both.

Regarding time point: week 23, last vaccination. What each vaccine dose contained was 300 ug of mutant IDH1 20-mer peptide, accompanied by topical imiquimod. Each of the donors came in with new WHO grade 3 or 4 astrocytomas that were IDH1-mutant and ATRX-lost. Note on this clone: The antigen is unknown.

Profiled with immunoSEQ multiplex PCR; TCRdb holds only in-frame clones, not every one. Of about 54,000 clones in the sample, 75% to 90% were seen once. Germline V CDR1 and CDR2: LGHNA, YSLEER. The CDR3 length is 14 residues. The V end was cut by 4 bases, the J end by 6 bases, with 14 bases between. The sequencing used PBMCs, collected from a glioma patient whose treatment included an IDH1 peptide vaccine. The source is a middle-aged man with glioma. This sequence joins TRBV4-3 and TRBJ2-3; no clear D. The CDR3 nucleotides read TGCGCCAGCAGCCGAACGGCCGGCAGGGATACGCAGTATTTT. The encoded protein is CASSRTAGRDTQYF.